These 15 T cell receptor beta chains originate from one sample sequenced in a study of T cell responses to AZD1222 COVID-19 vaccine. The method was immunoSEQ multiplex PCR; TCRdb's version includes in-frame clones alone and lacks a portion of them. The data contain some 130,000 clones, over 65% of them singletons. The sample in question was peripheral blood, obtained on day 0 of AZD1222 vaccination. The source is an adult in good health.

The CDR3 loop reads CASSSEGRLRQYF. The CDR3, as DNA: TGTGCCAGCAGCTCCGAAGGGCGTTTAAGGCAGTACTTC. The V call is TRBV12-3 or TRBV12-4, the J call TRBJ2-7, with D unclear. The CDR3 totals 13 residues. Trimming removed 6 bases from V and 9 bases from J, with 18 bases in between.

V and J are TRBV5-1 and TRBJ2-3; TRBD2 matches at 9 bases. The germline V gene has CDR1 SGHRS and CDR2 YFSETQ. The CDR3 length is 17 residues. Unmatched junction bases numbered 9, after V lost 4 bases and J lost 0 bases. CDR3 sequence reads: CASSLHTSGGSTDTQYF. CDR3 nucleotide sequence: TGCGCCAGCAGCCTCCATACCAGCGGGGGGAGCACAGATACGCAGTATTTT. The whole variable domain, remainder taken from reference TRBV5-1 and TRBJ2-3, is KAGVTQTPRYLIKTRGQQVTLSCSPISGHRSVSWYQQTPGQGLQFLFEYFSETQRNKGNFPGRFSGRQFSNSRSEMNVSTLELGDSALYLCASSLHTSGGSTDTQYFGPGTRLTVL.

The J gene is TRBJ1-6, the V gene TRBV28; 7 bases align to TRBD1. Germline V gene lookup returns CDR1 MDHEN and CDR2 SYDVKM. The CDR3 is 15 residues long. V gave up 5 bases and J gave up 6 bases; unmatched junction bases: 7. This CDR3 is CASSRQGLPNSPLHF. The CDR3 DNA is TGTGCCAGCAGTAGACAGGGCCTCCCTAATTCACCCCTCCACTTT.

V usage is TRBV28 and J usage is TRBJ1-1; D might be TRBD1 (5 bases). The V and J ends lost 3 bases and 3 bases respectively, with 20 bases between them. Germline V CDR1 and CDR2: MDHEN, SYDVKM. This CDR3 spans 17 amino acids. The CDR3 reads CASSLGTGGIRDTEAFF. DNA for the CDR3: TGTGCCAGCAGTTTGGGGACTGGGGGAATTCGGGACACTGAAGCTTTCTTT.

In DNA, the CDR3 is TGTGCCAGCAGCTCTCTGAGGAGCACAGATACGCAGTATTTT. It codes for CASSSLRSTDTQYF. This chain uses TRBV7-2 with TRBJ2-3; D gene uncertain. V was pared by 4 bases and J by 0 bases, with 8 bases between. This CDR3 has 14 residues. Germline V gives CDR1 SGHTA, CDR2 FQGNSA. The full variable domain, completed using reference TRBV7-2 and TRBJ2-3, is GAGVSQSPSNKVTEKGKDVELRCDPISGHTALYWYRQSLGQGLEFLIYFQGNSAPDKSGLPSDRFSAERTGGSVSTLTIQRTQQEDSAVYLCASSSLRSTDTQYFGPGTRLTVL.

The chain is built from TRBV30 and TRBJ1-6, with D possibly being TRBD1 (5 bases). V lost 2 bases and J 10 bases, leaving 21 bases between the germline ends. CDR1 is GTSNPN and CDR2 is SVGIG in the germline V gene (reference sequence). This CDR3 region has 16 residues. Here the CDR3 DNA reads TGTGCCTGGAGTACCTCCCGCCCGGAGAGGGGCTCACCCCTCCACTTT. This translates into CAWSTSRPERGSPLHF.

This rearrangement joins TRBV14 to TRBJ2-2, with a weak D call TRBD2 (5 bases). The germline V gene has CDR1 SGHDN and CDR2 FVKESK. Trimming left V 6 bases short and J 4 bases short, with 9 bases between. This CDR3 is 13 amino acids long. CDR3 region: CASSPGSTGELFF. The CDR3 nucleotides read TGTGCCAGCAGTCCGGGAAGCACCGGGGAGCTGTTTTTT.

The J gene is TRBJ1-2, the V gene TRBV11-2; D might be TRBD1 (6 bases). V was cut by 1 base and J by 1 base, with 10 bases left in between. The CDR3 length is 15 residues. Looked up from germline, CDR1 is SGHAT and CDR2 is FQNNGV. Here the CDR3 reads CASSLGGGHNYGYTF. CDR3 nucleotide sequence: TGTGCCAGCAGCTTAGGAGGGGGGCATAACTATGGCTACACCTTC.

CDR3 nucleotides: TGCGCCAGCAGCCCGTGGGACCTTTCCTATGGCTACACCTTC. Its translation is CASSPWDLSYGYTF. V gene TRBV4-1 combines with J gene TRBJ1-2; D may be TRBD1 (5 bases). The CDR3 contains 14 residues. Germline V gives CDR1 MGHRA, CDR2 YSYEKL. The V gene lost 4 bases and the J gene lost 4 bases, with 13 bases spanning the gap.

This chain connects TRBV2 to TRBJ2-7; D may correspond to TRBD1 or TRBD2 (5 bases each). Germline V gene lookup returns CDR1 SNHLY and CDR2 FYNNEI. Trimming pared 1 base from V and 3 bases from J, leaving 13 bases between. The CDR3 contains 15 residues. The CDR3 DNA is TGTGCCAGCAGTGAAGGAGGGACCGACCTCTACGAGCAGTACTTC. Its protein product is CASSEGGTDLYEQYF. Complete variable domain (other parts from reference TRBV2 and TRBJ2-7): EPEVTQTPSHQVTQMGQEVILRCVPISNHLYFYWYRQILGQKVEFLVSFYNNEISEKSEIFDDQFSVERPDGSNFTLKIRSTKLEDSAMYFCASSEGGTDLYEQYFGPGTRLTVT.

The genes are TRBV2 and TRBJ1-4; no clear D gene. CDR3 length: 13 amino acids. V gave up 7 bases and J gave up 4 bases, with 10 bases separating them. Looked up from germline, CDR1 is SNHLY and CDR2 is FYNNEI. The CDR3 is CASMRDRNEKLFF. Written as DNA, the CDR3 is TGTGCCAGCATGAGAGACCGTAATGAAAAACTGTTTTTT.

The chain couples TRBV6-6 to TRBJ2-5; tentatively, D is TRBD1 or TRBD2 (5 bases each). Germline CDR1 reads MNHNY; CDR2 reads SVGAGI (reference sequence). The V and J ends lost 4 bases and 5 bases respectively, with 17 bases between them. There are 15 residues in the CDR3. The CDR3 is CASSSTSGTGETQYF. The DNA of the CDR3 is TGTGCCAGCAGTTCAACCTCCGGGACCGGTGAGACCCAGTACTTC.

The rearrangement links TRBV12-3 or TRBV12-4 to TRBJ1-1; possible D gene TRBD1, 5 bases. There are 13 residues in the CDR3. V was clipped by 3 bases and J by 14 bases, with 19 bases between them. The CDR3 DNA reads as TGTGCCAGCAGTTTTAACCGGGACTCACTTCGGTTCTTT. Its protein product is CASSFNRDSLRFF.

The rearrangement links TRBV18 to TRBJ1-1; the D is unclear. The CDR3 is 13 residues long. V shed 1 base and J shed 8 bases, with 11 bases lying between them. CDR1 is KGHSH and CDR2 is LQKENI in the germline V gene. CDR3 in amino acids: CASSPREGPEAFF. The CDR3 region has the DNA TGTGCCAGCTCACCACGGGAAGGACCCGAAGCTTTCTTT.

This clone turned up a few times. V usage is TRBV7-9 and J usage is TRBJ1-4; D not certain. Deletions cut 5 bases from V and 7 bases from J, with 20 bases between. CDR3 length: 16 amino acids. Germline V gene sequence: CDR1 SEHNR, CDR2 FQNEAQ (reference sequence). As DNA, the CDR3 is TGTGCCAGCAGCCCCCCGTTGTCTGCGGAAGGTGAAAAACTGTTTTTT. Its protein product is CASSPPLSAEGEKLFF.